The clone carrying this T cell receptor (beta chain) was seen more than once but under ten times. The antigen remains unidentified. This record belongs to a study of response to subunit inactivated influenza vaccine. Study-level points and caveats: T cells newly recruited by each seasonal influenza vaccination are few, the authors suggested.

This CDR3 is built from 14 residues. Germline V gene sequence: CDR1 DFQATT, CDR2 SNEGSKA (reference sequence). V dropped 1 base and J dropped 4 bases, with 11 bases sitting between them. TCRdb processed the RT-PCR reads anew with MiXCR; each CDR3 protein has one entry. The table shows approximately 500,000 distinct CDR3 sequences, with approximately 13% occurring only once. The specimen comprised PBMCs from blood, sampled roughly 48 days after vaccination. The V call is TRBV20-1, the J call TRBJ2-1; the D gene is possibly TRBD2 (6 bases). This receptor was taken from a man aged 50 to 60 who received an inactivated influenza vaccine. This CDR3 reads CSARAEAGYNEQFF. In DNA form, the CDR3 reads TGCAGTGCTAGAGCCGAAGCGGGTTACAATGAGCAGTTCTTC.